This TCR beta chain was retrieved from a study of cytomegalovirus exposure and HLA in healthy donors. PCR was performed using 60 Vbeta and 13 Jbeta primers. In the study's own analysis: Among the unique TCR beta chains that a later analysis counted, around 82 million in all, some 10 million were shared. The data were produced by immunoSEQ multiplex PCR, yet TCRdb's version contains in-frame clones alone and is incomplete. V and J calls and clone size are as listed in that table; D and trimming were resolved from the DNA. This table has 160,000 or so clones, roughly 79% appearing once. Germline V gene sequence: CDR1 SGHRS, CDR2 YFSETQ. V dropped 1 base and J dropped 4 bases, with 16 bases sitting between them. The CDR3 spans 16 residues.

The J gene is TRBJ2-3, the V gene TRBV5-1; a possible D gene is TRBD2 (5 bases). The sequencing input was PBMCs. The clonotype was recovered from a woman in her 40s in good health and CMV-seropositive. DNA for the CDR3: TGCGCCAGCAGCTTGTTTGCCAGTGGAGCGGCAGATACGCAGTATTTT. This encodes CASSLFASGAADTQYF.